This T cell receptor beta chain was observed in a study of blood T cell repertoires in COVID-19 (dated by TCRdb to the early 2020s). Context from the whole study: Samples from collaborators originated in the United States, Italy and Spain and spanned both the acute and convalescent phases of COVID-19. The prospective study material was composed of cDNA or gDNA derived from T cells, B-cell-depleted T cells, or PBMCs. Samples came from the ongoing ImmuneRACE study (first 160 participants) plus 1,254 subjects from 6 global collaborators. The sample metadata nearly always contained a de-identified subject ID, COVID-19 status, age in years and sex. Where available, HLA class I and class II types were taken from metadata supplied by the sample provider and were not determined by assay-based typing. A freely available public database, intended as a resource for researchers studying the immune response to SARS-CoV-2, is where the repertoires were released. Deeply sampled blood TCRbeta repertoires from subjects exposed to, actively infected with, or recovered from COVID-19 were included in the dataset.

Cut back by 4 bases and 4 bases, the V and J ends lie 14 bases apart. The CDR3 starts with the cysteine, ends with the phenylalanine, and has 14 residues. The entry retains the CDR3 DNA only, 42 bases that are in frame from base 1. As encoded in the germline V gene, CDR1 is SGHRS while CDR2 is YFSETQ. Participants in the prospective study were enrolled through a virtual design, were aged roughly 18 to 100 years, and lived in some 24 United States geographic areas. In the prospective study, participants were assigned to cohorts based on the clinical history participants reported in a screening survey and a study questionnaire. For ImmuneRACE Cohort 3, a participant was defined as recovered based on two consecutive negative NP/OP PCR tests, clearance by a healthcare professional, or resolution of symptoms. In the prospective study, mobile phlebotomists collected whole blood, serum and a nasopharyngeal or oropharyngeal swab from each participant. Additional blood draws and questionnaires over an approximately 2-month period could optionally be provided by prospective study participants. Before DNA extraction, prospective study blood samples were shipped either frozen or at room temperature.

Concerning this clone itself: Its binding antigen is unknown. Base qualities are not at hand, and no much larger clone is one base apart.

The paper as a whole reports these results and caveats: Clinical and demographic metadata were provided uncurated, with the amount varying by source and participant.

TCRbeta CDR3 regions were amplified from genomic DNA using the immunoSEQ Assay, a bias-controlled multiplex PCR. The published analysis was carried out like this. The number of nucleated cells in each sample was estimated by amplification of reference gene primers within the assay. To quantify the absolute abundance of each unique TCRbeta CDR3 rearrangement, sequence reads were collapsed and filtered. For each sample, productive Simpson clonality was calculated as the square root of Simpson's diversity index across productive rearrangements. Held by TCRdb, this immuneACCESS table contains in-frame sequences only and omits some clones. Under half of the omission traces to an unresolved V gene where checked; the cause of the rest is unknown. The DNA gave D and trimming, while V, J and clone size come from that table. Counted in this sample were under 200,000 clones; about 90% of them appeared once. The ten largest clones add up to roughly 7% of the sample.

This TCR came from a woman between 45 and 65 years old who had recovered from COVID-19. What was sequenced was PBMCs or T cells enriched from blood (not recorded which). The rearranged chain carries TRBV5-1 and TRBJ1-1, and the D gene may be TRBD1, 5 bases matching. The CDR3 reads CASSPGWKATEAFF. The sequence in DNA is TGCGCCAGCAGCCCAGGGTGGAAGGCCACTGAAGCTTTCTTT.